Listed below are T cell receptor beta chains from one sample, sequenced in a study of T cell changes during pregnancy in multiple sclerosis. Data came from immunoSEQ multiplex PCR; TCRdb stores just in-frame clones and leaves some out. The sample contains tens of thousands of clones, 93% of which appear only once. Source: peripheral blood, taken in the second trimester of pregnancy. The receptors were gathered from a female donor with multiple sclerosis, enrolled in a pregnancy study. Both conserved end residues are part of each CDR3. D genes are given only for firm matches. Clone size is given for some rows only: seen once, a few or many times, or a class if the clone is expanded.

clone size: -
D gene: TRBD1
J gene: TRBJ2-7
V gene: TRBV18
CDR3 protein: CASSPGQDSYEQYF
CDR3 DNA: TGTGCCAGCTCACCAGGACAGGACTCCTACGAGCAGTACTTC

clone size: -
D gene: TRBD2
J gene: TRBJ2-7
V gene: TRBV7-2
CDR3 protein: CASSSRLAGHYEQYF
CDR3 DNA: TGTGCCAGCAGCTCCCGACTAGCGGGACACTACGAGCAGTACTTC

clone size: -
D gene: -
J gene: TRBJ2-7
V gene: TRBV29-1
CDR3 protein: CSVGQASSYEQYF
CDR3 DNA: TGCAGCGTTGGACAGGCCAGTTCCTACGAGCAGTACTTC

clone size: -
D gene: TRBD1
J gene: TRBJ2-7
V gene: TRBV12-5
CDR3 protein: CASGLATGTASYEQYF
CDR3 DNA: TGTGCTAGTGGTTTGGCCACCGGGACAGCCTCCTACGAGCAGTACTTC

clone size: -
D gene: -
J gene: TRBJ1-2
V gene: TRBV28
CDR3 protein: CASSPPLGGVAFGYTF
CDR3 DNA: TGTGCCAGCAGTCCCCCTCTTGGAGGGGTAGCTTTTGGCTACACCTTC

clone size: -
D gene: TRBD1
J gene: TRBJ2-7
V gene: TRBV27
CDR3 protein: CASSLGPGTGGYEQYF
CDR3 DNA: TGTGCCAGCAGTTTAGGGCCCGGGACAGGGGGCTACGAGCAGTACTTC

clone size: once
D gene: TRBD2
J gene: TRBJ2-3
V gene: TRBV27
CDR3 protein: CASSLSSGRGGDTDTQYF
CDR3 DNA: TGTGCCAGCAGTTTGTCTAGCGGGAGGGGGGGGGACACAGATACGCAGTATTTT

clone size: -
D gene: TRBD2
J gene: TRBJ2-1
V gene: TRBV19
CDR3 protein: CASKPASGREHEQFF
CDR3 DNA: TGTGCCAGTAAACCCGCTAGCGGGAGAGAACATGAGCAGTTCTTC

clone size: -
D gene: TRBD1
J gene: TRBJ1-5
V gene: TRBV7-2
CDR3 protein: CASSLVGGGSQPQHF
CDR3 DNA: TGTGCCAGCAGCTTAGTAGGAGGGGGCAGCCAGCCCCAGCATTTT

clone size: once
D gene: -
J gene: TRBJ1-1
V gene: TRBV6-5
CDR3 protein: CASSYSNRWNTEAFF
CDR3 DNA: TGTGCCAGCAGTTACTCGAACAGGTGGAACACTGAAGCTTTCTTT

clone size: -
D gene: TRBD2
J gene: TRBJ2-3
V gene: TRBV27
CDR3 protein: CASKGLVSDTQYF
CDR3 DNA: TGTGCCAGCAAGGGACTAGTTTCAGATACGCAGTATTTT

clone size: -
D gene: TRBD2
J gene: TRBJ2-1
V gene: TRBV6-1
CDR3 protein: CATGLEIYNEQFF
CDR3 DNA: TGTGCCACCGGACTAGAAATCTACAATGAGCAGTTCTTC

clone size: -
D gene: TRBD2
J gene: TRBJ2-1
V gene: TRBV11-2
CDR3 protein: CASSPLAGGSYNEQFF
CDR3 DNA: TGTGCCAGCAGCCCCCTAGCGGGAGGTTCCTACAATGAGCAGTTCTTC

clone size: -
D gene: -
J gene: TRBJ2-1
V gene: TRBV4-2
CDR3 protein: CASTPSGLHNEQFF
CDR3 DNA: TGTGCCAGCACTCCAAGTGGCCTCCACAATGAGCAGTTCTTC

clone size: -
D gene: -
J gene: TRBJ2-5
V gene: TRBV6-1
CDR3 protein: CASSGGAGQETQYF
CDR3 DNA: TGTGCCAGCAGTGGCGGGGCGGGACAAGAGACCCAGTACTTC

clone size: -
D gene: -
J gene: TRBJ2-5
V gene: TRBV14
CDR3 protein: CASSQVYGSRRQETQYF
CDR3 DNA: TGTGCCAGCAGCCAAGTGTACGGGTCTAGGCGCCAAGAGACCCAGTACTTC

clone size: once
D gene: TRBD1
J gene: TRBJ1-5
V gene: TRBV7-9
CDR3 protein: CASSYTGDSNQPQHF
CDR3 DNA: TGTGCCAGCAGCTATACAGGGGATAGCAATCAGCCCCAGCATTTT

clone size: -
D gene: TRBD1
J gene: TRBJ2-1
V gene: TRBV29-1
CDR3 protein: CSAGTGGSFRDEQFF
CDR3 DNA: TGCAGCGCCGGGACAGGGGGCTCTTTTCGGGATGAGCAGTTCTTC

clone size: -
D gene: -
J gene: TRBJ2-7
V gene: TRBV15
CDR3 protein: CATSGSGGSSYEQYF
CDR3 DNA: TGTGCCACCAGCGGATCCGGCGGCAGCTCCTACGAGCAGTACTTC

clone size: few
D gene: -
J gene: TRBJ1-1
V gene: TRBV16
CDR3 protein: CASSQVRQQNTEAFF
CDR3 DNA: TGTGCCAGCAGCCAAGTCCGACAGCAAAACACTGAAGCTTTCTTT

clone size: -
D gene: -
J gene: TRBJ1-2
V gene: TRBV10-3
CDR3 protein: CAISGGRNYGYTF
CDR3 DNA: TGTGCCATCAGTGGGGGCCGGAACTATGGCTACACCTTC

clone size: -
D gene: TRBD1
J gene: TRBJ1-2
V gene: TRBV10-3
CDR3 protein: CAISESGTGEFGGYTF
CDR3 DNA: TGTGCCATCAGTGAGTCAGGGACAGGGGAGTTCGGTGGCTACACCTTC

clone size: -
D gene: TRBD2
J gene: TRBJ2-1
V gene: TRBV7-9
CDR3 protein: CASSSLAGVNNEQFF
CDR3 DNA: TGTGCCAGCAGCTCGCTAGCGGGAGTCAACAATGAGCAGTTCTTC

clone size: -
D gene: -
J gene: TRBJ2-1
V gene: TRBV4-3
CDR3 protein: CASSQDWPGEGNEQFF
CDR3 DNA: TGCGCCAGCAGCCAAGATTGGCCAGGGGAGGGGAATGAGCAGTTCTTC